This T cell receptor beta chain is from a study of blood T cells in healthy people across ages. With a J-beta primer mix and a sample-barcoded 5' primer, a second PCR ran about 7 to 12 cycles. TCRdb fed the 5' RACE reads into MiXCR, producing one record per CDR3 protein. The table lists fewer than 1,000,000 distinct CDR3 sequences, around 45% of them singletons, with roughly 20% in the top ten. Drawing of peripheral blood yielded about 9.7 milliliters from each donor. Points on this clonotype: Antigen specificity is unknown.

CDR3 size: 11 residues. Per germline, CDR1 DFQATT and CDR2 SNEGSKA (reference sequence). With 3 bases removed from V and 4 bases from J, the gap between germline ends came to 6 bases. Points from the study as a whole: As naive T cell percentage varied, TCR beta diversity correlated strongly with it. Older individuals had lower TCR beta diversity per million T cells (the decline was roughly linear).

The sequence was collected from an elderly man in good health. The source material was blood. The gene calls are TRBV20-1 and TRBJ1-2, with TRBD1 as a possible D gene (6 bases). The CDR3 reads CSARTGYGYTF. CDR3 nucleotides: TGCAGTGCTAGGACAGGCTATGGCTACACCTTC.